The clone carrying this T cell receptor (beta chain) occurred many times. Its antigen remains unknown. The CDR3 has 14 amino acids. The germline V gene encodes CDR1 MNHEY and CDR2 SVGAGI. Trimming stripped 2 bases from V and 3 bases from J, with 11 bases between. These data originate in a study of T cells in Graves' hyperthyroidism and ophthalmopathy. Study-wide points: Model-based prediction identified ophthalmopathy a median around 6.7 months prior to its onset. Within blood appeared most thyroid clonotypes that had expanded above 0.001.

What was amplified from RNA transcripts were TCR beta CDR3 regions. An initial round of RT-PCR targeting the TCR CDR3 relied on the HTBI primer set. TCRdb reprocessed the multiplex PCR reads via MiXCR and lists one record per CDR3 protein. The sample holds 350,000 or so distinct CDR3 sequences; around a sixth are singletons and the top ten take roughly 16%. This receptor was taken from a woman in her forties with Graves' ophthalmopathy. The sequenced sample consisted of blood. The genes are TRBV6-5 and TRBJ2-7; D gene ambiguous. The CDR3 spells CASSYRARGYEQYF. The CDR3 DNA sequence: TGTGCCAGCAGTTACCGGGCCAGAGGCTACGAGCAGTACTTC.